This TCR beta chain was retrieved from a study of blood T cell repertoires in COVID-19 (dated by TCRdb to about 2020). Regarding the complete study: The collaborator samples originated in the United States, Italy and Spain and spanned the acute and convalescent phases of COVID-19. The repertoires were made available in a free public database intended to serve as a resource for research on the immune response to SARS-CoV-2. Subjects who had been exposed to COVID-19, were actively infected with it, or had recovered from it provided the deeply sampled blood TCRbeta repertoires that made up the dataset. The prospective study material was composed of cDNA or gDNA derived from T cells, B-cell-depleted T cells, or PBMCs. Samples were obtained from the ongoing ImmuneRACE study (first 160 participants) and from 1,254 subjects provided by 6 global collaborators. Where available, HLA class I and class II types were obtained from metadata supplied by the sample provider rather than from assay-based typing. Nearly every sample came with metadata listing a de-identified subject ID, COVID-19 status, age in years and sex. The research as a whole found: How much clinical and demographic metadata was included differed by source and by participant, and the metadata was provided uncurated.

CDR1 is given as SGDLS and CDR2 as YYNGEE, both from the germline V gene. V is trimmed back by 4 bases and J by 3 bases, and the junction contains 2 bases that no gene match accounts for. From the cysteine up to the phenylalanine, the CDR3 has a length of 13 residues. Here the CDR3 DNA is all that survives: 39 bases in frame from base 1. TCRbeta CDR3 regions were amplified from genomic DNA by means of the immunoSEQ Assay, a bias-controlled multiplex PCR. Per the authors' processing: Nucleated cell counts per sample were estimated from amplification of reference gene primers within the assay. To quantify the absolute abundance of each unique TCRbeta CDR3 rearrangement, sequence reads were collapsed and filtered. Productive Simpson clonality was computed per sample as the square root of Simpson's diversity index over productive rearrangements. Drawn from immuneACCESS, this table holds only the in-frame rearrangements with V and J called that TCRdb kept. Clones are partly lost; checked studies trace under half to an unresolved V gene and leave the rest unexplained. For V, J and clone size, that table is used; D and trimming come from the DNA. The sample table holds tens of thousands of clones, of which about 88% were seen once. Approximately 3% of the sample comes from the top ten.

Participants in the prospective study were aged roughly 18 to 90 years, lived in about two dozen United States geographic areas, and enrolled through a virtual design. Cohort assignment in the prospective study relied on participant-reported clinical history from a screening survey and a study questionnaire. Recovered participants in ImmuneRACE Cohort 3 were defined by two consecutive negative NP/OP PCR tests, clearance by a healthcare professional, or resolution of symptoms. In the prospective study, whole blood, serum and a nasopharyngeal or oropharyngeal swab were collected from each participant by mobile phlebotomists. Prospective study participants could optionally give additional blood draws and questionnaires over an approximately 2-month period. Blood samples from the prospective study were shipped frozen or at room temperature prior to DNA extraction. As for this clone: Its antigen is still unknown. The input lacks base qualities; no much larger clone sits a single base away.

In this chain, TRBV9 is recombined with TRBJ1-2; TRBD1 fits 8 bases in the junction. Specimen: PBMCs or T cells enriched from blood (not recorded which). The clonotype comes from a woman aged 45-65 years who had recovered from COVID-19. The CDR3 sequence is CASSTGQDYGYTF. The DNA sequence follows: TGTGCCAGCAGCACGGGACAGGACTATGGCTACACCTTC.